Listed below are T cell receptor beta chains from one sample, sequenced in a study of T cell repertoires in cytomegalovirus infection. TCRdb re-derived calls from the reads in MiXCR, one entry per CDR3 protein. The sample shows some 300,000 distinct CDR3 sequences, roughly 17% of them seen only once. Sequenced input: PBMCs. Source of these receptors: a human donor in good health (CMV status not recorded). Some clones in this sample may be carry-over from other donors' samples. Each CDR3 is given with its conserved first and last residue. A D gene is named only where the DNA matches it firmly. Not all rows give a size; the values are once, few, many and, for expanded clones, a class.

d_call	v_call	j_call	clone_size	cdr3_aa	cdr3_nt
NA	TRBV12-3/TRBV12-4	TRBJ2-3	NA	CASSFRGAPDTQYF	TGTGCCAGCAGTTTTCGGGGGGCCCCAGATACGCAGTATTTT
TRBD2	TRBV20-1	TRBJ2-5	few	CSATPFSGGQETQYF	TGCAGTGCTACCCCTTTTAGCGGGGGACAAGAGACCCAGTACTTC
TRBD1	TRBV11-3	TRBJ2-2	many	CASSLGQGAHTGELFF	TGTGCCAGCAGCTTGGGACAGGGGGCCCACACCGGGGAGCTGTTTTTT
NA	TRBV5-8	TRBJ2-1	NA	CASSGGVYNEQFF	TGTGCCAGCAGCGGCGGGGTTTACAATGAGCAGTTCTTC
NA	TRBV6-6	TRBJ2-3	many	CASREEDTTDTQYF	TGTGCCAGCAGAGAAGAGGACACCACAGATACGCAGTATTTT
TRBD2	TRBV5-1	TRBJ2-1	many	CASSLAGLGINEQFF	TGCGCCAGCAGCTTGGCGGGACTAGGAATCAATGAGCAGTTCTTC
NA	TRBV7-9	TRBJ1-4	many	CASSLAGEANEKLFF	TGTGCCAGCAGCTTAGCCGGAGAGGCTAATGAAAAACTGTTTTTT
TRBD1	TRBV7-9	TRBJ2-3	many	CASNSGTGADTQYF	TGTGCCAGCAACTCCGGGACAGGGGCAGATACGCAGTATTTT
NA	TRBV6-5	TRBJ1-1	many	CASSYSQGGGPQTEAFF	TGTGCCAGCAGTTACAGCCAGGGAGGTGGGCCGCAGACTGAAGCTTTCTTT
NA	TRBV7-2	TRBJ2-7	many	CASSLGFVFGGEQYF	TGTGCCAGCAGCTTAGGTTTTGTATTCGGTGGCGAGCAGTACTTC
NA	TRBV9	TRBJ1-6	NA	CASSNKIWEDDSPLHF	TGTGCCAGCAGCAACAAAATTTGGGAGGATGATTCACCCCTCCACTTT
NA	TRBV20-1	TRBJ1-2	NA	CSPGQGGGYTF	TGCAGTCCCGGCCAGGGAGGAGGCTACACCTTC
TRBD1	TRBV7-2	TRBJ2-7	many	CASSSQGASSYEQYF	TGTGCCAGCAGCTCCCAGGGGGCGTCGTCCTACGAGCAGTACTTC
NA	TRBV7-6	TRBJ2-7	NA	CASSLYTQADYEQYF	TGTGCCAGCAGCTTATACACTCAGGCGGACTACGAGCAGTACTTC
TRBD1	TRBV6-1	TRBJ1-5	NA	CASSSRGQEPQHF	TGTGCCAGCAGCAGCAGGGGGCAAGAGCCCCAGCATTTT
NA	TRBV7-2	TRBJ1-1	many	CASSFTTLTGEAFF	TGTGCCAGCAGCTTCACCACCTTGACAGGTGAAGCTTTCTTT
TRBD1	TRBV19	TRBJ2-1	few	CASSIIETGDNNEQFF	TGTGCCAGTAGTATTATAGAGACAGGGGACAACAATGAGCAGTTCTTC
TRBD2	TRBV6-5	TRBJ2-1	many	CASSYPTSGRGEQFF	TGTGCCAGCAGTTACCCGACTAGCGGGCGGGGTGAGCAGTTCTTC
TRBD1	TRBV27	TRBJ2-1	few	CASSLRTGEYNEQFF	TGTGCCAGCAGTTTACGGACAGGGGAATACAATGAGCAGTTCTTC
NA	TRBV10-3	TRBJ1-1	many	CAISESRVAGNTEAFF	TGTGCCATCAGTGAGTCGAGAGTTGCAGGGAACACTGAAGCTTTCTTT
TRBD1	TRBV19	TRBJ2-1	NA	CASSRHRDRGPYNEQFF	TGTGCCAGTAGTAGACACCGGGACAGGGGTCCCTACAATGAGCAGTTCTTC
NA	TRBV6-1	TRBJ1-4	NA	CASSLRDTTNEKLFF	TGTGCCAGCAGTCTTCGGGATACAACTAATGAAAAACTGTTTTTT
NA	TRBV2	TRBJ2-7	NA	CASSQTGEGQYF	TGTGCCAGCAGTCAAACAGGGGAGGGGCAGTACTTC
NA	TRBV2	TRBJ2-5	few	CASSEAGKETQYF	TGTGCCAGCAGTGAAGCAGGAAAAGAGACCCAGTACTTC
NA	TRBV5-1	TRBJ2-5	many	CATPTGQSGETQYF	TGCGCCACGCCTACGGGACAGAGCGGGGAGACCCAGTACTTC
NA	TRBV7-8	TRBJ1-1	many	CASSADKNTEAFF	TGTGCCAGCAGCGCCGACAAGAACACTGAAGCTTTCTTT
NA	TRBV27	TRBJ2-1	NA	CASSLRSPYNEQFF	TGTGCCAGCAGTTTACGAAGCCCCTACAATGAGCAGTTCTTC
NA	TRBV28	TRBJ1-2	NA	CASRGAIEEGYGYTF	TGTGCCAGCAGGGGGGCGATAGAAGAGGGCTATGGCTACACCTTC
NA	TRBV6-1	TRBJ2-3	few	CASSDGGDSTDTQYF	TGTGCCAGCAGTGACGGAGGGGATAGTACAGATACGCAGTATTTT